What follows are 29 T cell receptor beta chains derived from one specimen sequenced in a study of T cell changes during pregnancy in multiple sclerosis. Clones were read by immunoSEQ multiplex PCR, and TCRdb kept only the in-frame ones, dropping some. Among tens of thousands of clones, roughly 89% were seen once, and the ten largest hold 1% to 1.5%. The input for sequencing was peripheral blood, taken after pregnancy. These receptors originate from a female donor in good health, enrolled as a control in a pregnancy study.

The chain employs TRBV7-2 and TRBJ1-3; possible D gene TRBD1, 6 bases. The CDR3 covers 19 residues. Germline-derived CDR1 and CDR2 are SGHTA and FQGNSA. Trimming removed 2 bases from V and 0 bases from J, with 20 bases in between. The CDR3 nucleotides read TGTGCCAGCAGCTTATTCCCGACAGGCCGAGTGGACTCTGGAAACACCATATATTTT. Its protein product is CASSLFPTGRVDSGNTIYF.

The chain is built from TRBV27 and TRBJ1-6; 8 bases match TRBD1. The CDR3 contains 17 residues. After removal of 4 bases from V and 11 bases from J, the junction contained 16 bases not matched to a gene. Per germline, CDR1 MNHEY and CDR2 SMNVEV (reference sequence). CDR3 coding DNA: TGTGCCAGCAGTTCCCGGCCAAGGACAGGGTTATGGCCACCCCTCCACTTT. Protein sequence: CASSSRPRTGLWPPLHF.

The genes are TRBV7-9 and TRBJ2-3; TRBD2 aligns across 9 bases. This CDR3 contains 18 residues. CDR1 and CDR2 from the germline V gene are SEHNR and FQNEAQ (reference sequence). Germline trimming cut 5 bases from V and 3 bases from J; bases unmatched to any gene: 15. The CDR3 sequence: CASSIRFETSGETDTQYF. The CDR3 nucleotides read TGTGCCAGCAGCATTAGGTTCGAGACTAGCGGTGAGACAGATACGCAGTATTTT.

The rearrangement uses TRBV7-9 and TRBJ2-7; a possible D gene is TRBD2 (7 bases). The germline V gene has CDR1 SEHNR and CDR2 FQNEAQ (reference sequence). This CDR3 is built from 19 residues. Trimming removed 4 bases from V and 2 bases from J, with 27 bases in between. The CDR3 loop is CASSSPRGGGGTTPYEQYF. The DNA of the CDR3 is TGTGCCAGCAGCTCCCCACGTGGCGGGGGCGGCACCACCCCCTACGAGCAGTACTTC.

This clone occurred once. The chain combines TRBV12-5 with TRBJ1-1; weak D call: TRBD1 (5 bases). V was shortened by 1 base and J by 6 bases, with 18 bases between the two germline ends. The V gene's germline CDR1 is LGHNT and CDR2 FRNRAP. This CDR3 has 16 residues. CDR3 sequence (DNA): TGTGCTAGTGGTTTGGATCAAGGGGTTTATGCGTCTGAAGCTTTCTTT. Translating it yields CASGLDQGVYASEAFF. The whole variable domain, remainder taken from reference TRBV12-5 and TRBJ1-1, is DARVTQTPRHKVTEMGQEVTMRCQPILGHNTVFWYRQTMMQGLELLAYFRNRAPLDDSGMPKDRFSAEMPDATLATLKIQPSEPRDSAVYFCASGLDQGVYASEAFFGQGTRLTVV.

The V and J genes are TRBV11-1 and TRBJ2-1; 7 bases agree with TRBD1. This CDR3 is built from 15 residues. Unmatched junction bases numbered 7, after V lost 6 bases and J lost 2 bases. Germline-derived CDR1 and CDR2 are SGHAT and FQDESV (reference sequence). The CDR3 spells CASRTRDRTYNEQFF. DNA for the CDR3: TGTGCCAGCAGGACCCGGGACAGAACCTACAATGAGCAGTTCTTC.

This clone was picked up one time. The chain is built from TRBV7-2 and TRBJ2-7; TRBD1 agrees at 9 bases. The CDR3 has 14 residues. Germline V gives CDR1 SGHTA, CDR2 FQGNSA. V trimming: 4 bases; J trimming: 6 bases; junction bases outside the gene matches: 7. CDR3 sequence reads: CASSYGTGNREQYF. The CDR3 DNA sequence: TGTGCCAGCAGCTATGGGACAGGGAACCGCGAGCAGTACTTC.

The CDR3 is CASSYEFGTSNEQFF. The CDR3 coding sequence is TGTGCCAGCAGCTATGAGTTTGGGACTAGCAATGAGCAGTTCTTC. This chain uses TRBV7-9 with TRBJ2-1; 8 nucleotides match TRBD2. There are 15 residues in the CDR3. Germline assignment: CDR1 SEHNR and CDR2 FQNEAQ (reference sequence). The J segment lost 6 bases and the V segment lost 4 bases, leaving 8 bases of the junction unmatched.

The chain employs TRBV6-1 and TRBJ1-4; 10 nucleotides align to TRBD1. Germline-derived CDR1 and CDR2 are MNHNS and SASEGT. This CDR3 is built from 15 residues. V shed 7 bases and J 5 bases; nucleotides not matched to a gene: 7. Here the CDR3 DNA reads TGTGCCAGCAACAGAATGGGACAGGGGAATGAAAAACTGTTTTTT. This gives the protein CASNRMGQGNEKLFF.

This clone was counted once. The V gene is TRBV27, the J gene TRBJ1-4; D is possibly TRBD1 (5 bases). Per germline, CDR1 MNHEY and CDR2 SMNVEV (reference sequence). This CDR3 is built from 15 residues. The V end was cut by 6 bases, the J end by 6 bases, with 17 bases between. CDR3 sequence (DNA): TGTGCCAGCAGCCCTACTACACAGGTTTATGAAAAACTGTTTTTT. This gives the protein CASSPTTQVYEKLFF.

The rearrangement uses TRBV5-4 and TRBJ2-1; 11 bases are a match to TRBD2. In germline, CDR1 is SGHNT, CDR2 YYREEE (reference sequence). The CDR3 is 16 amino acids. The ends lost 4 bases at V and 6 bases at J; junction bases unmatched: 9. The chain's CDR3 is CASSRRLAGGRNEQFF. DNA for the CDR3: TGTGCCAGCAGCCGTCGGTTAGCGGGGGGGCGCAATGAGCAGTTCTTC.

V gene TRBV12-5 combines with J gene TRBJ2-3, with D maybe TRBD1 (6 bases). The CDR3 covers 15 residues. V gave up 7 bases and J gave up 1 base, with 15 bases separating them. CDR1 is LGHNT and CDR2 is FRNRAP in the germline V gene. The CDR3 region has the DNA TGTGCTAGTGATTTAGGGGACACCCGCACAGATACGCAGTATTTT. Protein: CASDLGDTRTDTQYF.

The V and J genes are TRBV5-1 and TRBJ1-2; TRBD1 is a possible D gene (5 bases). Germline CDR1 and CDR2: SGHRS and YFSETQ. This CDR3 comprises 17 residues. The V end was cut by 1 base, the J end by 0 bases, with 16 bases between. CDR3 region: CASSLFRGTDTNYGYTF. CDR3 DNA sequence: TGCGCCAGCAGCTTGTTTCGGGGGACGGACACTAACTATGGCTACACCTTC.

The CDR3 reads CASSSYVGELFF. CDR3 nucleotide sequence: TGTGCCAGCAGTTCGTATGTCGGGGAGCTGTTTTTT. The gene calls are TRBV27 and TRBJ2-2; D is ambiguous. V gave up 4 bases and J gave up 7 bases, with 7 bases separating them. CDR3 size: 12 residues. CDR1 and CDR2 from the germline V gene are MNHEY and SMNVEV (reference sequence).

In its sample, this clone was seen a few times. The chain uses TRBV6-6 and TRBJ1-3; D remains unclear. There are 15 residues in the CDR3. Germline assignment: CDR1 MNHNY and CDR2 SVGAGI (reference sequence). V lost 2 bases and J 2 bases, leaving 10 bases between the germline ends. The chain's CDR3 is CASSYIEGTGNTIYF. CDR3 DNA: TGTGCCAGCAGTTACATAGAGGGTACTGGAAACACCATATATTTT.

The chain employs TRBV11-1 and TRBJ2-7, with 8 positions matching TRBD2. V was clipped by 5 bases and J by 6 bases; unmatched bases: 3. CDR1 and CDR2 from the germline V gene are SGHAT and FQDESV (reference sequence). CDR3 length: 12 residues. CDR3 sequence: CASSRGGIEQYF. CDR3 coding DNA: TGTGCCAGCAGCCGGGGGGGTATCGAGCAGTACTTC.

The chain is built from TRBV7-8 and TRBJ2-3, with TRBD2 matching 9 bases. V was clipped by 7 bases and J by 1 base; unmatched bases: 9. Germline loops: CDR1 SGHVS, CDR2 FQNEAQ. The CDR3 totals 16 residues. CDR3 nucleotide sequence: TGTGCCAGCACCCCTTTAGCTAGCGGGGGCACAGATACGCAGTATTTT. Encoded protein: CASTPLASGGTDTQYF.

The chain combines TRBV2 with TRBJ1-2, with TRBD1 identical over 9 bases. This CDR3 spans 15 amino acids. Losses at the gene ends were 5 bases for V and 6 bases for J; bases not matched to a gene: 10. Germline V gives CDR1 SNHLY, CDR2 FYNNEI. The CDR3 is CASSYKGQGMDGYTF. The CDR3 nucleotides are TGTGCCAGCAGTTATAAGGGACAGGGAATGGATGGCTACACCTTC.

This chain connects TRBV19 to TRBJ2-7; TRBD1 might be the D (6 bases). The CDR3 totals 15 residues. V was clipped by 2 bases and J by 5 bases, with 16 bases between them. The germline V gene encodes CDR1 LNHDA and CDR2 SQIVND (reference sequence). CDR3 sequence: CASSIPGDGFNEQYF. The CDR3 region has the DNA TGTGCCAGTAGTATACCAGGGGACGGGTTTAACGAGCAGTACTTC.

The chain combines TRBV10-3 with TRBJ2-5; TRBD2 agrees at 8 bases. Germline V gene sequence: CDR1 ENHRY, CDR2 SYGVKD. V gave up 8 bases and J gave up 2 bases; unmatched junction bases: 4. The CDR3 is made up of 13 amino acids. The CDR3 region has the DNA TGTGCCATCCAGGGACTAGGTCAAGAGACCCAGTACTTC. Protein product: CAIQGLGQETQYF.

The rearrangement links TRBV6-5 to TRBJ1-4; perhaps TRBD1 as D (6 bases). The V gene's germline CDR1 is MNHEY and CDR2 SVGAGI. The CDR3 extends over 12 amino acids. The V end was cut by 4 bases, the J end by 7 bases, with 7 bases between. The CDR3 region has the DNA TGTGCCAGCAGTTTCAGGGGTGAAAAACTGTTTTTT. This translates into CASSFRGEKLFF.

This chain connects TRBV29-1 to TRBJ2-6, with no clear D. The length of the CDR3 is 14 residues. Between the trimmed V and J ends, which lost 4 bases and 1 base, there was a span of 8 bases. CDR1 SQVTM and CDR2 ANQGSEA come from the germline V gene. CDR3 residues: CSVGFGSGANVLTF. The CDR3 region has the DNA TGCAGCGTTGGTTTCGGTTCTGGGGCCAACGTCCTGACTTTC.

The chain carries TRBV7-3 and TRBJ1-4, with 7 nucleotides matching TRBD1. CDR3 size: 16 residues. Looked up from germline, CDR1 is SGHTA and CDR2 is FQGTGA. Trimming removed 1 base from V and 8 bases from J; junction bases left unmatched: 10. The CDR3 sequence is CASSLKLGAGGEKLFF. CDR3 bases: TGTGCCAGCAGCTTAAAACTGGGGGCAGGGGGGGAAAAACTGTTTTTT.

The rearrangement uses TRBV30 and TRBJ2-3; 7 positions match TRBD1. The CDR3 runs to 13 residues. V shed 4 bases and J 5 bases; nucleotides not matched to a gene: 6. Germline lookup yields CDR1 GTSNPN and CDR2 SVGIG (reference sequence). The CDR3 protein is CAWTSRGIDTQYF. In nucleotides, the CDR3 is TGTGCCTGGACTAGCAGGGGGATAGATACGCAGTATTTT.

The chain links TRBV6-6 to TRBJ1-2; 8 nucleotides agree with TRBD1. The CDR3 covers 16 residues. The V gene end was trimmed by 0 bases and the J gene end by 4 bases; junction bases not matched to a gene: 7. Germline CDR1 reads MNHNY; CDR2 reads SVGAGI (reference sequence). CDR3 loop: CASSYSLQGAIYGYTF. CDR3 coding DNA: TGTGCCAGCAGTTACTCGCTTCAGGGGGCGATCTATGGCTACACCTTC.

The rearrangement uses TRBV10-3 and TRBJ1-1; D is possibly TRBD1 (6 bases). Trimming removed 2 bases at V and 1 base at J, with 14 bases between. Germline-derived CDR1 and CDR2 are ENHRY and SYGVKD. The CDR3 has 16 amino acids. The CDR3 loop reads CAISEGKGGGNTEAFF. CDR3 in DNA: TGTGCCATCAGTGAGGGGAAGGGAGGGGGGAACACTGAAGCTTTCTTT.

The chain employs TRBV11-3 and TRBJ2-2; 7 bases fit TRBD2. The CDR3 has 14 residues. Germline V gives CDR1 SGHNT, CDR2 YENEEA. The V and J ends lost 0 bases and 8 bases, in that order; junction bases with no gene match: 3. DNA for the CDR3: TGTGCCAGCAGCTTAGAGGGAGGGAAAGGGGAGCTGTTTTTT. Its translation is CASSLEGGKGELFF.

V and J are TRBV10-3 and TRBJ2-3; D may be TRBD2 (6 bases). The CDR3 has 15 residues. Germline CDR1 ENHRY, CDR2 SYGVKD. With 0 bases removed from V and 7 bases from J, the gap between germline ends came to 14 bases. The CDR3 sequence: CAISESTGGENTQYF. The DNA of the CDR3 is TGTGCCATCAGTGAGTCGACCGGGGGAGAAAATACGCAGTATTTT.

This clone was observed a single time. The chain's CDR3 is CASSKVGTGVHREDTEAFF. The CDR3 DNA reads TGTGCCAGCAGCAAAGTGGGGACAGGGGTTCATAGGGAGGACACTGAAGCTTTCTTT. The genes are TRBV21-1 and TRBJ1-1; the table's D call TRBD1 went unverified against the DNA. TRBV21-1 is assigned pseudogene status. CDR3 size: 19 residues.